Listed below are T cell receptor beta chains from one sample, sequenced in a study of blood T cell repertoires in COVID-19. Assay used: immunoSEQ multiplex PCR; TCRdb lists only in-frame clones, some missing. The repertoire includes 150,000 to 200,000 clones, approximately 80% of them detected once, and 17% sits in the top ten. Material: PBMCs or T cells enriched from blood (not recorded which). The receptors here all came from a woman between 50 and 59 years old who had recovered from COVID-19. The CDR3 runs from the conserved cysteine through the conserved F or W. D genes are given only for firm matches. For some rows the clone size is stated as once, few or many, or as a class when expanded; others skip it.

j_call | clone_size | v_call | d_call | cdr3_aa | cdr3_nt
TRBJ2-2 | many | TRBV9 | NA | CASSNTGSNTGELFF | TGTGCCAGCAGTAACACAGGTTCGAACACCGGGGAGCTGTTTTTT
TRBJ2-1 | NA | TRBV19 | TRBD2 | CASSQGLESNEQFF | TGTGCCAGTAGTCAGGGACTAGAATCCAATGAGCAGTTCTTC
TRBJ2-7 | NA | TRBV21-1 | NA | CASSKGDREGTYEQYF | TGTGCCAGCAGCAAAGGGGACAGGGAGGGGACCTACGAGCAGTACTTC
TRBJ2-1 | few | TRBV7-9 | TRBD1 | CASSSDRVYEQFF | TGTGCCAGCAGCTCGGACAGGGTCTATGAGCAGTTCTTC
TRBJ2-5 | NA | TRBV29-1 | NA | CSVVGLSVETQYF | TGCAGCGTTGTGGGCCTGTCAGTAGAGACCCAGTACTTC
TRBJ2-1 | once | TRBV5-1 | TRBD2 | CASSSLAGVQNNEQFF | TGCGCCAGCAGCTCCTTAGCGGGAGTACAGAACAATGAGCAGTTCTTC
TRBJ1-6 | NA | TRBV28 | NA | CASSSPGGQLAGPLHF | TGTGCCAGCAGCTCACCGGGGGGGCAGCTGGCAGGTCCCCTCCACTTT
TRBJ2-3 | NA | TRBV28 | TRBD1 | CASRGAPGQGTDTQYF | TGTGCCAGCCGAGGGGCGCCGGGACAGGGCACAGATACGCAGTATTTT
TRBJ1-6 | NA | TRBV3-1/TRBV3-2 | NA | CASSPSSVTNSPLHF | TGTGCCAGCAGCCCCTCGTCGGTTACTAACTCACCCCTCCACTTT
TRBJ1-2 | NA | TRBV7-9 | TRBD1 | CASSDQGDQEGYTF | TGTGCCAGCAGCGACCAGGGGGACCAGGAGGGCTACACCTTC